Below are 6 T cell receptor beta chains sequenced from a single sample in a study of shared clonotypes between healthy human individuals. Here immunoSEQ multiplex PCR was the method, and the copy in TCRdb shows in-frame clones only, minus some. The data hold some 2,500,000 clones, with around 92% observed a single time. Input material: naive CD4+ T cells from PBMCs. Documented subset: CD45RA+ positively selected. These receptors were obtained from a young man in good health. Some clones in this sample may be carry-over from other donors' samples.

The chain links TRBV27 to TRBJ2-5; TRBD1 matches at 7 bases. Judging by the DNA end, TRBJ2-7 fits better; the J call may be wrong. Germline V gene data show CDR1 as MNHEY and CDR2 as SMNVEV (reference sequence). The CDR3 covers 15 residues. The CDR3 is CASSLAGQASYEQYF. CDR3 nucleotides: TGTGCCAGCAGTTTAGCCGGACAGGCGTCCTACGAGCAGTACTTC.

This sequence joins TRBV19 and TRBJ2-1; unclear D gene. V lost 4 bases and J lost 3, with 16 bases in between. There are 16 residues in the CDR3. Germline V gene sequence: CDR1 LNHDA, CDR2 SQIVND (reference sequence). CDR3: CASSTLPTWGYNEQFF. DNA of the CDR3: TGTGCCAGTAGTACCCTTCCTACTTGGGGCTACAATGAGCAGTTCTTC.

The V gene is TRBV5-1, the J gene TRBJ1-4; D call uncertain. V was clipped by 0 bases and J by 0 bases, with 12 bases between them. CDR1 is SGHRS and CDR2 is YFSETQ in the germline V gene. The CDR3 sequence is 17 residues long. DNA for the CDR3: TGCGCCAGCAGCTTGGGGACGAATTCTGCAACTAATGAAAAACTGTTTTTT. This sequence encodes CASSLGTNSATNEKLFF.

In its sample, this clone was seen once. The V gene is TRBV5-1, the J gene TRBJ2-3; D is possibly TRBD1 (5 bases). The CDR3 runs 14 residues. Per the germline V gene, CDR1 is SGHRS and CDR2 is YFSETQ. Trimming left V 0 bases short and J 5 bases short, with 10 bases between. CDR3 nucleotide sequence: TGCGCCAGCAGCTTGGCCGCAGGGCTAGATACGCAGTATTTT. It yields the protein CASSLAAGLDTQYF.

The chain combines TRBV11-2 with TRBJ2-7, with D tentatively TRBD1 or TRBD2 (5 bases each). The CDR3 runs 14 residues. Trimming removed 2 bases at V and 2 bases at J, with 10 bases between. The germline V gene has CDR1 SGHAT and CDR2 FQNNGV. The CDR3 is CASSLPGTPYEQYF. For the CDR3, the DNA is TGTGCCAGCAGCTTACCAGGGACCCCCTACGAGCAGTACTTC.

The CDR3 region has the DNA TGTGCCAGCAGCTTAACATTCCCGTACGAGCAGTACTTC. Its translation: CASSLTFPYEQYF. The chain recombines TRBV7-2 with TRBJ2-7; D ambiguous. From germline, CDR1 is SGHTA and CDR2 FQGNSA. The CDR3 is made up of 13 amino acids. The V end was cut by 2 bases, the J end by 4 bases, with 9 bases between.